The rows below give T cell receptor beta chains drawn from one sample of a study of regulatory T cells in long-lasting Graves disease. TCRdb re-derived calls from the multiplex PCR reads in MiXCR, one entry per CDR3 protein. Among about 220,000 distinct CDR3 sequences listed, around a fifth were seen once. The sample also formed part of further work on T cells in Graves' hyperthyroidism and ophthalmopathy.

The input for sequencing was peripheral blood mononuclear cells (PBMCs), taken at new diagnosis, from a patient treated with antithyroid drugs. Receptor source: a woman between 25 and 40 years old with Graves disease. Both conserved end residues are trimmed from each CDR3. Each record gives: J gene, V gene, CDR3 protein.

J gene: TRBJ1-5
V gene: TRBV19
CDR3 protein: ASSSDRKYSNQPQH

J gene: TRBJ1-2
V gene: TRBV27
CDR3 protein: ASSFTDRIYGYT

J gene: TRBJ2-2
V gene: TRBV7-9
CDR3 protein: ASSPATNTGELF

J gene: TRBJ2-7
V gene: TRBV2
CDR3 protein: ASSRFSDISYEQY

J gene: TRBJ2-7
V gene: TRBV20-1
CDR3 protein: SASRTGNSYEQY

J gene: TRBJ1-2
V gene: TRBV20-1
CDR3 protein: SARAPGGENYGYT

J gene: TRBJ1-5
V gene: TRBV30
CDR3 protein: AWSVKGSNQPQH

J gene: TRBJ2-6
V gene: TRBV24-1
CDR3 protein: ATSDTGAGANVLT

J gene: TRBJ2-3
V gene: TRBV15
CDR3 protein: ATSRGLAGGGDTQY

J gene: TRBJ2-3
V gene: TRBV7-9
CDR3 protein: ASIGGVYRDTQY

J gene: TRBJ1-2
V gene: TRBV30
CDR3 protein: AWRQGAHGYT

J gene: TRBJ1-2
V gene: TRBV3-1
CDR3 protein: ASSQDTATATYGYT

J gene: TRBJ2-3
V gene: TRBV10-3
CDR3 protein: AISRQNVAGSTDAQY

J gene: TRBJ2-7
V gene: TRBV6-2/TRBV6-3
CDR3 protein: ASSYSGTGQGEQY

J gene: TRBJ1-2
V gene: TRBV2
CDR3 protein: ASSEAQVKT

J gene: TRBJ2-1
V gene: TRBV20-1
CDR3 protein: SARDPLKAGVVNEQF

J gene: TRBJ1-5
V gene: TRBV6-1
CDR3 protein: ATLTSIYSNQPQH

J gene: TRBJ2-7
V gene: TRBV7-8
CDR3 protein: ASRNPTGVEQY